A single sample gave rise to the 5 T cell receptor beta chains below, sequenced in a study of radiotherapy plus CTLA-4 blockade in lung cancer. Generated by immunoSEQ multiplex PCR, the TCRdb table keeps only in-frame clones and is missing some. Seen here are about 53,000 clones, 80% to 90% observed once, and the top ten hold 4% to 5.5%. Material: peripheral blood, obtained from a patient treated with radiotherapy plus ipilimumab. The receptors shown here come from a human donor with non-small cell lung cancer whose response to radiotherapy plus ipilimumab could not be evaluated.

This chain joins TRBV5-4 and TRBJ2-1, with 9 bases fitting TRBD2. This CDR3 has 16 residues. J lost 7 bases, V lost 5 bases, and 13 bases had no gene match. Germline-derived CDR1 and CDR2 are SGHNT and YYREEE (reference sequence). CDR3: CASSSFGGRASNEQFF. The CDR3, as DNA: TGTGCCAGCAGTTCCTTTGGCGGGAGGGCCTCGAATGAGCAGTTCTTC.

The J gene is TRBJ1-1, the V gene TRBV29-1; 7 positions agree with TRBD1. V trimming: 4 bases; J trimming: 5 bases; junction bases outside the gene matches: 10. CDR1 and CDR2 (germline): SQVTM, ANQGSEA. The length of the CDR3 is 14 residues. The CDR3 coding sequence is TGCAGCGTTGTTACAGGGGAAAGAGGAACTGAAGCTTTCTTT. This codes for CSVVTGERGTEAFF.

The DNA for the CDR3 is TGTGCCAGCAGCTCCAGAGGGACAGGGGTCTACGAGCAGTACTTC. It specifies CASSSRGTGVYEQYF. The V gene is TRBV11-2, the J gene TRBJ2-7; 10 positions agree with TRBD1. Losses at the gene ends were 4 bases for V and 3 bases for J; bases not matched to a gene: 6. Germline CDR1 reads SGHAT; CDR2 reads FQNNGV. This CDR3 is built from 15 residues. Variable domain in full (rest from reference TRBV11-2 and TRBJ2-7): EAGVAQSPRYKIIEKRQSVAFWCNPISGHATLYWYQQILGQGPKLLIQFQNNGVVDDSQLPKDRFSAERLKGVDSTLKIQPAKLEDSAVYLCASSSRGTGVYEQYFGPGTRLTVT.

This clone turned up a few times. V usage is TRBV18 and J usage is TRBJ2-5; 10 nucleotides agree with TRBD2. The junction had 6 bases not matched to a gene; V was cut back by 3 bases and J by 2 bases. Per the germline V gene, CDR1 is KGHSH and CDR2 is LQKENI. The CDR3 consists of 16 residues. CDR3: CASSPSGTSVQETQYF. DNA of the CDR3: TGTGCCAGCTCACCCTCCGGGACTAGCGTGCAAGAGACCCAGTACTTC.

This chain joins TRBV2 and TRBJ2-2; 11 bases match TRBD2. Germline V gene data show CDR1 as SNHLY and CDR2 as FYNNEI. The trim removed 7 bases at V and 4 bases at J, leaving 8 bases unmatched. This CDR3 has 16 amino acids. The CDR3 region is CASTLPSGRSTGELFF. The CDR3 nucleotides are TGTGCCAGCACCCTGCCTAGCGGGAGGTCCACCGGGGAGCTGTTTTTT.